The 21 T cell receptor beta chains below come from one sample, sequenced in a study of response to subunit inactivated influenza vaccine. TCRdb re-derived calls from the RT-PCR reads in MiXCR, one entry per CDR3 protein. This sample has approximately 520,000 distinct CDR3 sequences, with approximately 24% found just once. The starting material was CD4+ T cells sorted from PBMCs, obtained around 5 days after vaccination. These TCRs come from a man in his fifties or sixties who received an inactivated influenza vaccine.

In this sample, this clonotype turned up a few times. This chain uses TRBV12-3 or TRBV12-4 with TRBJ1-1; D remains unclear. Between the trimmed V and J ends, which lost 4 bases and 0 bases, there was a span of 12 bases. The CDR3 totals 15 residues. CDR3 protein: CASSWRRTMNTEAFF. The CDR3 region has the DNA TGTGCCAGCAGTTGGAGACGGACTATGAACACTGAAGCTTTCTTT.

The CDR3 bases are TGTGCCAGCAGTTACTCCCTAGCGGGAGAAGAGACCCAGTACTTC. Residues: CASSYSLAGEETQYF. This rearrangement joins TRBV6-5 to TRBJ2-5, with TRBD2 matching over 10 bases. The junction had 1 base not matched to a gene; V was cut back by 0 bases and J by 3 bases. Germline V CDR1 and CDR2: MNHEY, SVGAGI. The CDR3 loop spans 15 amino acids.

The chain has TRBV10-3 and TRBJ2-5, with D maybe TRBD1 (6 bases). Germline V CDR1 and CDR2: ENHRY, SYGVKD. The CDR3 has 13 residues. Trimming removed 4 bases at V and 5 bases at J, with 11 bases between. The CDR3 loop is CAISAQGWETQYF. DNA for the CDR3: TGTGCCATCAGTGCCCAGGGGTGGGAGACCCAGTACTTC.

The table lists this clonotype with a few counts. The chain is built from TRBV7-9 and TRBJ2-5; D is unclear. V shed 5 bases and J shed 7 bases, with 17 bases lying between them. The CDR3 covers 14 residues. The germline CDR1 and CDR2 sequences are SEHNR and FQNEAQ (reference sequence). The CDR3 nucleotides read TGTGCCAGCAGCCGTCAACAGAACAGAGGGACCCAGTACTTC. Translation gives CASSRQQNRGTQYF.

V is TRBV14 and J is TRBJ2-7; no clear D. Trimming took 1 base from V and 6 from J, leaving 10 bases between them. The V gene's germline CDR1 is SGHDN and CDR2 FVKESK. CDR3 size: 13 residues. CDR3 sequence: CASSQVYSSEQYF. The CDR3 nucleotides are TGTGCCAGCAGCCAAGTCTACAGTTCCGAGCAGTACTTC. Full variable domain (missing parts from reference TRBV14 and TRBJ2-7): EAGVTQFPSHSVIEKGQTVTLRCDPISGHDNLYWYRRVMGKEIKFLLHFVKESKQDESGMPNNRFLAERTGGTYSTLKVQPAELEDSGVYFCASSQVYSSEQYFGPGTRLTVT.

This chain connects TRBV20-1 to TRBJ1-6, with D maybe TRBD1 (6 bases). The CDR3 has 14 amino acids. Per germline, CDR1 DFQATT and CDR2 SNEGSKA (reference sequence). Deletions cut 6 bases from V and 8 bases from J, with 17 bases between. The CDR3 sequence: CSARSGGKHSPLHF. CDR3 coding DNA: TGCAGTGCCAGAAGTGGGGGCAAGCATTCACCCCTCCACTTT.

This clonotype has only a few counts. CDR3 bases: TGCAGTTTAGGGAGCAGTATTAATTCACCCCTCCACTTT. Translation: CSLGSSINSPLHF. J is TRBJ1-6 and V is TRBV20-1; D unclear. The CDR3 length is 13 residues. CDR1 and CDR2 (germline): DFQATT, SNEGSKA (reference sequence). V lost 8 bases and J lost 6, with 14 bases in between.

This clonotype was counted only a few times. This chain uses TRBV20-1 with TRBJ1-1, with D perhaps matching TRBD1 (5 bases). V was cut by 3 bases and J by 5 bases, with 19 bases left in between. The CDR3 runs to 15 residues. In germline, CDR1 is DFQATT, CDR2 SNEGSKA (reference sequence). For the CDR3, the DNA is TGCAGTGCTAGGAGTCTTGCAGGGCGAGGAACTGAAGCTTTCTTT. It specifies CSARSLAGRGTEAFF.

The chain joins TRBV7-2 to TRBJ2-2; unclear D gene. Trimming left V 6 bases short and J 2 bases short, with 10 bases between. The CDR3 is 14 residues long. The germline V gene encodes CDR1 SGHTA and CDR2 FQGNSA. CDR3 bases: TGTGCCAGCAGAACCAGCTTTAACACCGGGGAGCTGTTTTTT. It translates to CASRTSFNTGELFF.

The rearrangement links TRBV10-3 to TRBJ2-7; 10 nucleotides line up with TRBD1. V shed 3 bases and J 6 bases; nucleotides not matched to a gene: 11. The CDR3 runs 16 residues. The germline gives CDR1 ENHRY, CDR2 SYGVKD. DNA for the CDR3: TGTGCCATCAGTGAACCCTCGGGACAGGGGAAGGGCGAGCAGTACTTC. Its translation: CAISEPSGQGKGEQYF.

The V call is TRBV30, the J call TRBJ2-7; 9 nucleotides match TRBD1. Germline values: CDR1 GTSNPN, CDR2 SVGIG (reference sequence). The J segment lost 6 bases and the V segment lost 2 bases, leaving 8 bases of the junction unmatched. This CDR3 is built from 14 residues. The CDR3 DNA follows: TGTGCCTGGAGTACAGGGACAGGGTCGAGCGAGCAGTACTTC. As protein: CAWSTGTGSSEQYF.

This clonotype was seen more than once but under ten times. This chain joins TRBV7-2 and TRBJ2-1, with 7 bases identical to TRBD2. Germline loops: CDR1 SGHTA, CDR2 FQGNSA. Trimming at V came to 5 bases and at J to 0 bases, leaving 10 bases not matched to a gene. The CDR3 is 17 residues long. The CDR3 nucleotides are TGTGCCAGCAGCCAATCTGGGGGGGTTAGCTCCTACAATGAGCAGTTCTTC. As protein: CASSQSGGVSSYNEQFF.

In this sample, this clonotype turned up once. The chain is built from TRBV5-8 and TRBJ2-1, with D unresolved. The germline CDR1 and CDR2 sequences are SGHTS and YDEGEE. The CDR3 sequence is 16 residues long. V was cut by 1 base and J by 2 bases, with 13 bases left in between. The CDR3 is CASSLLTVATYNEQFF. The CDR3 DNA sequence: TGTGCCAGCAGCTTGTTGACCGTGGCGACCTACAATGAGCAGTTCTTC.

The gene calls are TRBV6-2 or TRBV6-3 and TRBJ1-1; no definite D call. This CDR3 has 12 amino acids. V lost 0 bases, J lost 7 bases, and 6 bases lay in between. Germline CDR1 and CDR2: MNHEY and SVGEGT. CDR3 bases: TGTGCCAGCAGTTACTCTTCGGGTGAAGCTTTCTTT. Its translation is CASSYSSGEAFF.

The rearrangement links TRBV6-1 to TRBJ2-3, with D possibly TRBD2 on 5 matching bases. The V gene lost 6 bases and the J gene lost 5 bases, with 21 bases spanning the gap. Per the germline V gene, CDR1 is MNHNS and CDR2 is SASEGT. This CDR3 is 16 amino acids long. CDR3 nucleotides: TGTGCCAGCAGCAGTAACAGAGGGTTGGATCGAGATACGCAGTATTTT. Its translation is CASSSNRGLDRDTQYF.

This clonotype was seen a few times. This sequence joins TRBV7-9 and TRBJ2-1; a possible D gene is TRBD2 (5 bases). CDR1 is SEHNR, CDR2 FQNEAQ, per germline (reference sequence). This CDR3 is built from 13 residues. Trimming shortened V by 10 bases and J by 0 bases, and 10 bases separated the two germline ends. CDR3 residues: CATEGSSYNEQFF. The CDR3 DNA reads TGTGCCACTGAGGGAAGCTCCTACAATGAGCAGTTCTTC.

This clonotype was found a few times. The J gene is TRBJ2-7, the V gene TRBV4-3, with D maybe TRBD1 (6 bases). This CDR3 spans 15 amino acids. Per germline, CDR1 LGHNA and CDR2 YSLEER. Trimming shortened V by 0 bases and J by 4 bases, and 13 bases separated the two germline ends. In nucleotides, the CDR3 is TGCGCCAGCAGCCAAGATGTAGGGGGTGGGTACGAGCAGTACTTC. Protein: CASSQDVGGGYEQYF.

The rearrangement joins TRBV6-1 to TRBJ2-7, with D possibly being TRBD1 (6 bases). Trimming left V 6 bases short and J 5 bases short, with 26 bases between. The CDR3 spans 17 residues. Germline V gene sequence: CDR1 MNHNS, CDR2 SASEGT. In DNA form, the CDR3 reads TGTGCCAGCAGCCGCTCTGGGGGCGACCACCCGACCCACGAGCAGTACTTC. It translates to CASSRSGGDHPTHEQYF.

The rearrangement uses TRBV14 and TRBJ2-1, with 11 bases fitting TRBD1. CDR1 is SGHDN and CDR2 is FVKESK in the germline V gene. The CDR3 loop spans 17 amino acids. The V segment lost 1 base and the J segment 9 bases; nucleotides outside the gene matches: 11. CDR3 sequence reads: CASSQGFGTGGFLEQFF. CDR3 coding DNA: TGTGCCAGCAGCCAAGGATTTGGGACAGGGGGTTTTCTTGAGCAGTTCTTC.

The V and J genes are TRBV20-1 and TRBJ2-5; the match to TRBD1 covers 8 bases. This CDR3 is built from 15 residues. Germline assignment: CDR1 DFQATT and CDR2 SNEGSKA (reference sequence). V was clipped by 4 bases and J by 1 base; unmatched bases: 8. The CDR3: CSATGGRGRQETQYF. The CDR3 coding sequence is TGCAGTGCTACCGGGGGCAGGGGGCGCCAAGAGACCCAGTACTTC.

In its sample, this clonotype was seen a few times. The chain joins TRBV6-2 or TRBV6-3 to TRBJ1-6; 8 nucleotides align to TRBD1. J gave up 8 bases and V 6 bases, and 3 bases lay outside the gene matches. Germline V CDR1 and CDR2: MNHEY, SVGEGT. The CDR3 runs 13 residues. The CDR3 DNA reads as TGTGCCAGCAGGGACAGGGCGGATTCACCCCTCCACTTT. Protein: CASRDRADSPLHF.